This TCR beta chain was identified during a study of T cells after yellow fever vaccination. TCRdb independently ran MiXCR on the 5' RACE reads; one entry per CDR3 protein. The sample carries under 600,000 distinct CDR3 sequences, roughly 13% recorded once. The CDR3 runs 14 residues. Trimming at V came to 5 bases and at J to 0 bases, leaving 7 bases not matched to a gene. Germline V CDR1 and CDR2: SQVTM, ANQGSEA. This specimen consisted of PBMCs, obtained on the day of the yellow fever booster vaccination. The chain joins TRBV29-1 to TRBJ2-7, with TRBD1 matching 7 bases. This TCR was sampled from a man in his thirties or forties who received the YFV17D yellow fever vaccine. The DNA for the CDR3 is TGCAGCGTTCATGAGACAGGGTACTCCTACGAGCAGTACTTC. Amino acid sequence: CSVHETGYSYEQYF.